These 7 T cell receptor beta chains originate from one sample sequenced in a study of blood T cell repertoires in COVID-19. Clones were sequenced by immunoSEQ multiplex PCR, and TCRdb holds only the in-frame ones, with some missing. The table shows about 310,000 clones, with roughly 89% occurring only once. The source material was peripheral blood. These receptors originate from a woman aged 40 to 50 with COVID-19, enrolled during active disease.

The chain has TRBV9 and TRBJ1-6, with 10 nucleotides matching TRBD1. CDR1 is SGDLS, CDR2 YYNGEE, per germline. There are 16 residues in the CDR3. Unmatched junction bases numbered 9, after V lost 4 bases and J lost 8 bases. The CDR3 region has the DNA TGTGCCAGCAGCCCCAATCCCGGGACAGGGGATTCACCCCTCCACTTT. It is translated as CASSPNPGTGDSPLHF.

As DNA, the CDR3 is TGTGCCAGCAGTTACTCGAGGTTCAATAGGTATGGCTACACCTTC. Translation: CASSYSRFNRYGYTF. The rearrangement joins TRBV6-2 or TRBV6-3 to TRBJ1-2; no reliable D call. Germline V gene data show CDR1 as MNHEY and CDR2 as SVGEGT. Deletions cut 0 bases from V and 5 bases from J, with 13 bases between. The CDR3 is made up of 15 amino acids.

This clone has a single count. The gene calls are TRBV19 and TRBJ2-6; 12 bases line up with TRBD1. Germline CDR1 is LNHDA and CDR2 is SQIVND (reference sequence). Trimming took 6 bases from V and 4 from J; bases not matched to a gene: 4. This CDR3 contains 16 residues. CDR3 loop: CASRRDRGPGANVLTF. The CDR3 DNA sequence: TGTGCCAGTAGACGGGACAGGGGGCCGGGGGCCAACGTCCTGACTTTC.

The V call is TRBV5-6, the J call TRBJ2-2; 7 bases line up with TRBD1. After removal of 5 bases from V and 0 bases from J, the junction contained 4 bases not matched to a gene. CDR3 length: 15 residues. The germline V gene has CDR1 SGHDT and CDR2 YYEEEE. The CDR3 loop is CASRQGQTNTGELFF. The DNA for the CDR3 is TGTGCCAGCAGACAGGGGCAAACGAACACCGGGGAGCTGTTTTTT.

The V call is TRBV2, the J call TRBJ2-7, with D possibly TRBD2 on 5 matching bases. V was pared by 2 bases and J by 5 bases, with 13 bases between. Germline V lookup: CDR1 SNHLY, CDR2 FYNNEI. This CDR3 is 14 amino acids long. DNA of the CDR3: TGTGCCAGCAGTGAATGGTCAGGAGGAAACGAGCAGTACTTC. It is translated as CASSEWSGGNEQYF.

This clone was seen only a few times. This chain links TRBV7-9 with TRBJ1-2; TRBD1 agrees at 10 bases. Unmatched junction bases numbered 7, after V lost 5 bases and J lost 7 bases. The germline V gene has CDR1 SEHNR and CDR2 FQNEAQ (reference sequence). The CDR3 length is 14 residues. CDR3 loop: CASSPGQGVSGYTF. In DNA form, the CDR3 reads TGTGCCAGCAGCCCCGGACAGGGGGTCTCTGGCTACACCTTC.

The chain uses TRBV30 and TRBJ1-5; 10 bases agree with TRBD1. Germline CDR1 is GTSNPN and CDR2 is SVGIG (reference sequence). The V segment lost 6 bases and the J segment 7 bases; nucleotides outside the gene matches: 6. The CDR3 runs to 13 residues. CDR3 DNA sequence: TGTGCCTGCAGCGGACAGGGGGGGCAGCCCCAGCATTTT. Translated: CACSGQGGQPQHF.